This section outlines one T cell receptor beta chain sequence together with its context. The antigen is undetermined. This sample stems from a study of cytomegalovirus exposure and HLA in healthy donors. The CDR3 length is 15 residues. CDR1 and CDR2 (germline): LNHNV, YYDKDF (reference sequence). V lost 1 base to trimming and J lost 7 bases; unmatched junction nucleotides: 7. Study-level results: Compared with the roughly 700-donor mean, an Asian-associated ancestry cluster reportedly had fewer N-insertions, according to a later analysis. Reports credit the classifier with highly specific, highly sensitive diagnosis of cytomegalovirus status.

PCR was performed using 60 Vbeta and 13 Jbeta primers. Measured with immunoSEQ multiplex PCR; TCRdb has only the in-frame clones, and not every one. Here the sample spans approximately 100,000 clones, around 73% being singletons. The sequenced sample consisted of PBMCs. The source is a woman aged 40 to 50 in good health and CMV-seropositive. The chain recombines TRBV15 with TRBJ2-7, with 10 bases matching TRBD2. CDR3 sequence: CATSRGLAGVEEQYF. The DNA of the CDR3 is TGTGCCACCAGCAGAGGGCTAGCGGGAGTGGAGGAGCAGTACTTC. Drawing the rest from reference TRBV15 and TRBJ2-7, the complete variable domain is DAMVIQNPRYQVTQFGKPVTLSCSQTLNHNVMYWYQQKSSQAPKLLFHYYDKDFNNEADTPDNFQSRRPNTSFCFLDIRSPGLGDTAMYLCATSRGLAGVEEQYFGPGTRLTVT.